This T cell receptor (beta chain) was recorded in a study of T cell repertoires in cytomegalovirus infection. Across the study: Based on public TCR beta signatures, there were indications of CMV infection and of a matching HLA type. Study results and limitations: HLA-C-restricted CMV-specific TCR beta clonotypes prevailed in the ex vivo response.

Between the trimmed V and J ends, which lost 7 bases and 7 bases, there was a span of 14 bases. The germline CDR1 and CDR2 sequences are MNHEY and SMNVEV (reference sequence). The CDR3 covers 14 residues. Using its own MiXCR run on the reads, TCRdb lists one record per CDR3 protein. The sample records hundreds of thousands of distinct CDR3 sequences, around 31% being singletons. In the case of this clonotype: As yet, its antigen is unknown.

The starting material was cultured CD8+ T cells from PBMCs, obtained from culture after CMV antigen stimulation. This rearrangement joins TRBV27 to TRBJ1-6, with D possibly TRBD1 on 5 matching bases. This receptor was identified in a human donor in good health (CMV status not recorded). Some clones in this sample may be carry-over from other donors' samples. The CDR3 DNA follows: TGTGCCAGCACCCAGTCGGGGGGAAATTCACCCCTCCACTTT. It specifies CASTQSGGNSPLHF.